A single sample is the source of the 16 T cell receptor beta chains below, sequenced in a study of blood T cells in healthy people across ages. Primed by a sample-barcoded 5' primer and a J-beta primer mix, a second PCR proceeded for about 7 to 12 cycles. Each CDR3 protein is one row after TCRdb ran MiXCR on the 5' RACE reads. The table has 1.2 million to 1.5 million distinct CDR3 sequences, 40% to 50% seen once; the top ten hold 7.9%. The material sequenced was blood. The receptors were gathered from a woman between 18 and 29 years old in good health.

V gene TRBV11-2 combines with J gene TRBJ2-1; the match to TRBD2 covers 15 bases. Germline V gene lookup returns CDR1 SGHAT and CDR2 FQNNGV. CDR3 length: 19 amino acids. Trimming took 3 bases from V and 8 from J; bases not matched to a gene: 14. CDR3 region: CASSLRGLAGGRAFDEQFF. Here the CDR3 DNA reads TGTGCCAGCAGCTTGCGTGGACTAGCGGGAGGGCGTGCGTTCGATGAGCAGTTCTTC.

The chain recombines TRBV2 with TRBJ2-1; unclear D gene. Per the germline V gene, CDR1 is SNHLY and CDR2 is FYNNEI. CDR3 size: 14 residues. V lost 7 bases to trimming and J lost 4 bases, with 14 bases between them. Here the CDR3 DNA reads TGTGCCAGCACGGCGCTAGTTGGTTACAATGAGCAGTTCTTC. It is translated as CASTALVGYNEQFF.

In its sample, this clonotype was seen a few times. The chain is built from TRBV27 and TRBJ2-3, with TRBD2 as a possible D gene (5 bases). The CDR3 contains 14 residues. Germline loops: CDR1 MNHEY, CDR2 SMNVEV (reference sequence). The germline V and J ends were trimmed by 3 bases and 6 bases, with 13 bases remaining between them. In DNA form, the CDR3 reads TGTGCCAGCAGTTTCGCGACCGGGGAGGATACGCAGTATTTT. Translation gives CASSFATGEDTQYF.

A note on this clonotype: This sequence may be a read error, since a much larger clone differs from it by one base. The chain couples TRBV6-2 or TRBV6-3 to TRBJ1-4; no definite D call. V lost 7 bases and J lost 1, with 7 bases in between. The CDR3 sequence is 13 residues long. Germline assignment: CDR1 MNHEY and CDR2 SVGEGT. The CDR3 DNA is TGTGCCAGCAAGAGCGGAACTAATGAAAAACTGTTTTTT. The encoded protein is CASKSGTNEKLFF.

The chain joins TRBV27 to TRBJ1-1; D gene ambiguous. The CDR3 spans 13 residues. Between the trimmed V and J ends, which lost 2 bases and 2 bases, there was a span of 6 bases. Germline V CDR1 and CDR2: MNHEY, SMNVEV (reference sequence). This chain's CDR3 is CASSLADNTEAFF. CDR3 DNA: TGTGCCAGCAGTTTAGCGGATAACACTGAAGCTTTCTTT.

This clonotype was seen more than once but under ten times. The V gene is TRBV10-3, the J gene TRBJ2-2; D is possibly TRBD1 (6 bases). V lost 2 bases and J lost 6, with 16 bases in between. The CDR3 consists of 16 residues. CDR1 is ENHRY, CDR2 SYGVKD, per germline. CDR3 bases: TGTGCCATCAGTGAGGCTGAAAGACAGGTAGCCGGGGAGCTGTTTTTT. Translation: CAISEAERQVAGELFF.

The CDR3 spells CASSGREGQRSNYGYTF. The CDR3 DNA reads as TGTGCCAGCAGTGGGCGGGAGGGACAGCGCTCTAACTATGGCTACACCTTC. The chain has TRBV12-3 or TRBV12-4 and TRBJ1-2, with 7 nucleotides matching TRBD1. This CDR3 contains 17 residues. With 5 bases clipped from V and 0 bases from J, the junction kept 12 bases outside the gene matches.

A few counts support this clonotype. The genes are TRBV3-1 and TRBJ2-6; no firm D call. Trimming cost V 3 bases and J 0 bases, with 6 bases left between them. This CDR3 comprises 15 residues. Germline CDR1 and CDR2: LGHDT and YNNKEL (reference sequence). The CDR3 spells CASSQMGSGANVLTF. The DNA of the CDR3 is TGTGCCAGCAGCCAGATGGGCTCTGGGGCCAACGTCCTGACTTTC.

Turning to this clonotype: A much larger clonotype is one base distant, so this may be a read error. The CDR3 loop reads CASRDRDGYYGYTF. The CDR3 region has the DNA TGTGCCAGCAGGGACAGGGATGGGTACTATGGCTACACCTTC. The J gene is TRBJ1-2, the V gene TRBV12-3 or TRBV12-4, with TRBD1 identical over 8 bases. V trimming: 6 bases; J trimming: 3 bases; junction bases outside the gene matches: 6. This CDR3 spans 14 amino acids.

This clonotype was detected only a few times. This sequence joins TRBV27 and TRBJ2-7; unclear D gene. CDR1 and CDR2 (germline): MNHEY, SMNVEV (reference sequence). The CDR3 runs to 15 residues. Trimming stripped 0 bases from V and 7 bases from J, with 16 bases between. Written as DNA, the CDR3 is TGTGCCAGCAGTTTATCATATTCCCAAATGAGGGAGCAGTACTTC. Translated, it gives CASSLSYSQMREQYF.

The rearrangement joins TRBV20-1 to TRBJ2-5; perhaps TRBD2 as D (6 bases). Germline assignment: CDR1 DFQATT and CDR2 SNEGSKA (reference sequence). The CDR3 contains 16 residues. The V and J ends lost 1 base and 11 bases respectively, with 26 bases between them. The CDR3 DNA reads TGCAGTGCTAGAGCCCCGACTAGAAGCTCCTACAATGAGCAGTACTTC. Amino acid sequence: CSARAPTRSSYNEQYF.

The CDR3 DNA sequence: TGCGCCAGCAGCCGAAACGGGCTAGCGGGAGATCGGCTGTTCTTC. Translating it yields CASSRNGLAGDRLFF. This rearrangement joins TRBV5-1 to TRBJ2-1; 10 nucleotides align to TRBD2. The germline V gene has CDR1 SGHRS and CDR2 YFSETQ. The length of the CDR3 is 15 residues. The junction had 16 bases not matched to a gene; V was cut back by 4 bases and J by 15 bases.

The chain uses TRBV5-1 and TRBJ2-1; D remains ambiguous. This CDR3 is 15 amino acids long. V was clipped by 0 bases and J by 6 bases, with 13 bases between them. Germline assignment: CDR1 SGHRS and CDR2 YFSETQ. Here the CDR3 DNA reads TGCGCCAGCAGCTTGGGTGACTTTCCCGTCAATGAGCAGTTCTTC. Protein sequence: CASSLGDFPVNEQFF.

Only a few counts were recorded for this clonotype. The J gene is TRBJ1-1, the V gene TRBV3-1, with 11 bases fitting TRBD1. The V gene's germline CDR1 is LGHDT and CDR2 YNNKEL (reference sequence). The CDR3 spans 16 residues. Unmatched junction bases numbered 5, after V lost 4 bases and J lost 1 base. CDR3 sequence reads: CASSPKGTGGNTEAFF. The DNA of the CDR3 is TGTGCCAGCAGCCCCAAAGGGACAGGGGGGAACACTGAAGCTTTCTTT.

The chain uses TRBV19 and TRBJ2-3; unclear D gene. V was shortened by 3 bases and J by 5 bases, with 6 bases between the two germline ends. Germline V CDR1 and CDR2: LNHDA, SQIVND (reference sequence). This CDR3 has 12 amino acids. The chain's CDR3 is CASSIWGDTQYF. CDR3 nucleotide sequence: TGTGCCAGTAGTATCTGGGGAGATACGCAGTATTTT.

V gene TRBV4-1 combines with J gene TRBJ2-1; D gene uncertain. The germline V gene has CDR1 MGHRA and CDR2 YSYEKL. This CDR3 is built from 14 residues. V lost 3 bases, J lost 6 bases, and 12 bases lay in between. CDR3 coding DNA: TGCGCCAGCAGCCATCCCGCGACGGGCAATGAGCAGTTCTTC. Amino acids: CASSHPATGNEQFF.